The entry below describes one T cell receptor beta chain. The target of this receptor is not known. Base qualities are missing; no much larger clone stands one base away. This record belongs to a study of blood T cells in healthy people across ages (dated by TCRdb to the mid-2010s). For context, the study as a whole: In model experiments, template switching captured roughly one uniquely barcoded TCR beta cDNA molecule for every two T cells. Donors of different ages were randomly distributed across sequencing lanes to avoid experimental bias. To track age-related changes in TCR beta repertoire diversity, the study relied on deep sequencing normalized with unique cDNA molecular identifiers. The donors were divided into four age groups: young (average approximately 15 years), middle-aged (about 40), aged (about 56) and long-lived (roughly 82). Using the same blood draw, the study looked at two additional independent replicas of 1 million unique cDNA reads for two donors, one aged 18 to 30 and the other aged 80 or older.

The roughly 39 donors, aged about 6 to 95 years, were systemically healthy Caucasian individuals from Russia. Each donor gave 9 to 10 milliliters of peripheral blood, collected into EDTA-treated Vacutainer tubes. Ficoll-Paque density-gradient centrifugation was used to isolate PBMCs, with at least 7 million per sample. Total RNA, at least 6 micrograms per sample, was extracted from PBMCs with Trizol reagent. For every donor, an aliquot of PBMCs went through flow cytometry to measure the percentages of naive CD45RAhigh/CD27high T cells. The receptor library was made with 5' RACE. The sequencer listed for this sample is Illumina HiSeq 2500. A second PCR of 7 to 11 cycles was performed with a sample-barcoded 5' primer and a J-beta primer mix. Each TCR beta cDNA molecule received a unique molecular identifier from a template-switch 5' adaptor carrying 12 random nucleotides. Each sample yielded at least 2.5 million CDR3-containing paired-end reads. First-strand cDNA synthesis was performed from all RNA using the Mint cDNA synthesis kit, with priming by a TRBC-specific oligonucleotide. After uracil-DNA glycosylase treatment, a first 18-cycle PCR used universal primers M1SS and BC2_uni_R on all cDNA. The original pipeline was this. For normalization, 1 million high-quality reads were randomly selected from each sample, with every read carrying a distinct molecular identifier. Reads with shared molecular identifiers were discarded instead of being binned into consensus sequences. MiTCR, with a Q25 quality threshold and the strictest error-elimination algorithm, was used for CDR3 identification, clonotype clustering and error correction. A nonparametric unseen species model with Euler transformation was used to estimate lower-bound total TCR beta diversity. The public reads were run again by TCRdb, first through fastp at Q25 and then through MiXCR, and only productive beta chains were kept. Each CDR3 protein appears once, grouped with its most common genes and DNA. The V and J calls follow TCRdb's processing rather than the paper's. The sample profile shows some 920,000 distinct CDR3 sequences; just over 50% of them were found once. The ten largest make up about 21% of the sample.

On the study overall, not on this receptor specifically: Compared with the aged group, the long-lived group had more naive CD4+ T cells, fewer expanded clones and increased TCR diversity, a pattern suggesting age selection. A strong correlation was found between observed TCR beta diversity and the percentage of naive T cells measured by flow cytometry. The CMV infection status of donors was not known, potentially confounding age-related changes in expanded clonotypes. Since profiling was done on bulk unsorted PBMCs, naive and antigen-experienced compartments could not be conclusively compared. Observed TCR beta diversity per million T cells fell roughly linearly with age, and a significant reduction was already apparent by age about 43. Estimates of total diversity based on one million sequenced T cells were regarded as lower bounds and as underestimates.

The CDR3 spans 14 residues, from the cysteine through the phenylalanine. Only the CDR3 region is kept as DNA, spanning 42 bases read in frame from base 1. Trimming takes 6 bases off V and 6 bases off J; junction bases not matched to a gene: 6. As encoded in the germline V gene, CDR1 is MDHEN while CDR2 is SYDVKM. Sequenced: blood. The sequence derives from a woman aged 55-69 years in good health. The chain is made from TRBV28 and TRBJ2-3; 10 central nucleotides agree with TRBD2. CDR3 protein: CASRVAGGLDTQYF. The DNA sequence reads TGTGCCAGCAGGGTAGCGGGAGGCCTCGATACGCAGTATTTT. The CDR3, completed at both ends by the reference TRBV28 and TRBJ2-3 genes, gives the full variable domain DVKVTQSSRYLVKRTGEKVFLECVQDMDHENMFWYRQDPGLGLRLIYFSYDVKMKEKGDIPEGYSVSREKKERFSLILESASTNQTSMYLCASRVAGGLDTQYFGPGTRLTVL.